This TCR beta chain was captured in a study of T cells in Graves' hyperthyroidism and ophthalmopathy. Study-level findings and limits: Most thyroid clonotypes expanded above 0.001 appeared in blood too.

After removal of 0 bases from V and 2 bases from J, the junction contained 5 bases not matched to a gene. This CDR3 has 15 residues. Germline CDR1 DFQATT, CDR2 SNEGSKA (reference sequence). Amplification of TCR beta CDR3 regions was performed using RNA transcripts as template. In the first-round RT-PCR of the TCR CDR3, the HTBI primer set was used. TCRdb recomputed calls from the multiplex PCR reads with MiXCR, one row per CDR3 protein. The repertoire holds under 450,000 distinct CDR3 sequences, with less than 20% as singletons. Stability of Graves' hyperthyroidism was defined as absent ophthalmopathy progression within 18 months. Uncontrolled infection, other autoimmune disease, pregnancy or lactation barred patients from enrollment. The diagnoses drew upon clinical symptoms, serum thyroxine and TRAb, thyroid ultrasound and orbital computed tomography. About this clonotype itself: Its target is unknown.

Sequenced input: blood. The clonotype comes from a woman aged 18-29 years with Graves' hyperthyroidism. This chain connects TRBV20-1 to TRBJ2-7, with TRBD1 matching 9 bases. CDR3 loop: CSARDSRQGAYEQYF. CDR3 bases: TGCAGTGCTAGAGATTCGAGACAGGGGGCCTACGAGCAGTACTTC.